This is a list of T cell receptor beta chains from one sample in a study of early T cells in non-severe SARS-CoV-2 infection. MiXCR, run by TCRdb on the 5' RACE reads, gives a single entry per CDR3 protein. The sample has about 92,000 distinct CDR3 sequences, approximately 15% seen once. Sequencing used whole blood. The receptors were sampled from an adult who was a healthcare worker with PCR-confirmed SARS-CoV-2 infection or an uninfected control (not recorded which). CDR3s include the opening cysteine and the closing phenylalanine or tryptophan. Fields, in order: D gene, clone size, V gene, J gene, CDR3 protein, CDR3 DNA. A D gene is named only where the DNA matches it firmly. Expanded clones are given a class, and other clones once, few, many or no size at all.

>TRBD1|NA|TRBV7-2|TRBJ2-1
CASSSIANRGSEQFF
TGTGCCAGCAGCTCCATCGCCAACAGGGGTAGTGAGCAGTTCTTC
>NA|NA|TRBV7-9|TRBJ2-1
CASSLAPGGADNEQFF
TGTGCCAGCAGCTTAGCCCCCGGGGGCGCTGACAATGAGCAGTTCTTC
>NA|many|TRBV3-1|TRBJ1-1
CASSRRRDTEAFF
TGTGCCAGCAGCCGACGGAGAGACACTGAAGCTTTCTTT
>TRBD1|many|TRBV11-2|TRBJ2-3
CASSSGGRDRENTDTQYF
TGTGCCAGCAGCTCAGGGGGCCGGGACAGGGAGAACACAGATACGCAGTATTTT
>TRBD1|few|TRBV4-3|TRBJ2-2
CASRHTGDTNTGELFF
TGCGCCAGCAGGCACACAGGGGATACGAACACCGGGGAGCTGTTTTTT
>TRBD2|few|TRBV29-1|TRBJ2-1
CSVEGGTSGTYNEQFF
TGCAGCGTTGAAGGGGGGACTAGCGGGACTTACAATGAGCAGTTCTTC
>NA|NA|TRBV6-2/TRBV6-3|TRBJ2-7
CASSYSRGYEQYF
TGTGCCAGCAGTTACTCGAGGGGGTACGAGCAGTACTTC
>TRBD1|few|TRBV15|TRBJ1-2
CATSTGTGDTYGYTF
TGTGCCACCAGCACCGGGACAGGGGACACCTATGGCTACACCTTC
>NA|NA|TRBV9|TRBJ2-1
CASSHGGGVGYNEQFF
TGTGCCAGCAGCCACGGAGGGGGAGTCGGATACAATGAGCAGTTCTTC
>NA|NA|TRBV2|TRBJ2-4
CASSYSRLAKNIQYF
TGTGCCAGCAGTTATAGCCGGCTAGCCAAAAACATTCAGTACTTC
>NA|NA|TRBV6-2/TRBV6-3|TRBJ1-1
CASSYSPDRMNTEAFF
TGTGCCAGCAGTTACTCGCCCGACAGGATGAACACTGAAGCTTTCTTT
>TRBD1|few|TRBV20-1|TRBJ2-3
CSVGGTGDGTQYF
TGCAGTGTGGGGGGGACAGGGGATGGTACGCAGTATTTT
>TRBD1|few|TRBV4-3|TRBJ1-3
CASSQDRVGAPGNTIYF
TGCGCCAGCAGCCAGGACAGGGTTGGGGCCCCTGGAAACACCATATATTTT
>TRBD1|once|TRBV3-1|TRBJ1-4
CASSHGQGPNEKLFF
TGTGCCAGCAGCCACGGACAGGGCCCTAATGAAAAACTGTTTTTT
>TRBD1|NA|TRBV6-5|TRBJ2-7
CASSGRDRANYEQYF
TGTGCCAGCAGTGGTCGGGACAGAGCAAACTACGAGCAGTACTTC
>TRBD2|few|TRBV6-5|TRBJ2-5
CASSSGLAANQETQYF
TGTGCCAGCAGCTCGGGACTAGCGGCCAACCAAGAGACCCAGTACTTC
>NA|NA|TRBV30|TRBJ1-4
CAWSFGGTNEELFF
TGTGCCTGGAGTTTCGGCGGGACTAATGAAGAACTGTTTTTT
>NA|NA|TRBV11-2|TRBJ1-1
CASSQYRGSDTEAFF
TGTGCCAGCAGCCAATATAGGGGGTCGGACACTGAAGCTTTCTTT
>TRBD1|NA|TRBV5-5|TRBJ1-1
CASSSGQGISEVFF
TGTGCCAGCAGCTCCGGACAGGGTATTTCTGAAGTTTTCTTT
>TRBD2|few|TRBV6-2/TRBV6-3|TRBJ2-5
CASSHGLAGGFQETQYF
TGTGCCAGCAGCCACGGACTAGCGGGGGGTTTCCAAGAGACCCAGTACTTC
>NA|NA|TRBV6-5|TRBJ1-5
CASSYSRGLGQPQHF
TGTGCCAGCAGTTACTCGAGAGGGCTGGGCCAGCCCCAGCATTTT
>NA|NA|TRBV11-2|TRBJ2-3
CASSLDWGVDF
TGTGCCAGCAGCTTAGATTGGGGGGTTGATTTT
>NA|NA|TRBV6-5|TRBJ2-2
CASRSFGGELFF
TGTGCCAGCAGGTCATTCGGCGGGGAGCTGTTTTTT
>TRBD1|NA|TRBV29-1|TRBJ1-1
CSVVMWGTVNTEAFF
TGCAGCGTTGTGATGTGGGGGACAGTGAACACTGAAGCTTTCTTT
>NA|NA|TRBV29-1|TRBJ2-7
CSAREGANEQYF
TGCAGCGCTAGGGAGGGGGCTAACGAGCAGTACTTC
>NA|NA|TRBV20-1|TRBJ1-2
CSARDVGTGYGYTF
TGCAGTGCTAGAGATGTGGGGACGGGCTATGGCTACACCTTC
>NA|NA|TRBV20-1|TRBJ2-1
CSGASVTSSYNEQFF
TGCAGTGGGGCTAGCGTTACCAGCTCCTACAATGAGCAGTTCTTC
>NA|NA|TRBV6-2/TRBV6-3|TRBJ1-2
CASSYGAALYGYTF
TGTGCCAGCAGTTACGGGGCGGCCCTCTATGGCTACACCTTC
>NA|NA|TRBV7-6|TRBJ2-7
CASSSLRGGIYEQYF
TGTGCCAGCAGCTCCCTTAGGGGGGGAATTTACGAGCAGTACTTC
>NA|NA|TRBV29-1|TRBJ1-1
CSVMPLMNTEAFF
TGCAGCGTTATGCCTCTCATGAACACTGAAGCTTTCTTT
>NA|NA|TRBV28|TRBJ2-7
CASTLRARTPEQYF
TGTGCCAGCACCCTGAGGGCAAGAACGCCCGAGCAGTACTTC
>NA|few|TRBV19|TRBJ2-1
CASSIPDSRNEQFF
TGTGCCAGTAGTATCCCGGACAGTCGCAATGAGCAGTTCTTC
>NA|NA|TRBV3-1|TRBJ2-1
CASSHLKGGYNEQFF
TGTGCCAGCAGCCATTTAAAGGGCGGGTACAATGAGCAGTTCTTC
>NA|NA|TRBV4-3|TRBJ1-5
CASSQDLLFDGNQPQHF
TGCGCCAGCAGCCAAGATCTACTCTTCGATGGCAATCAGCCCCAGCATTTT
>TRBD1|NA|TRBV6-2/TRBV6-3|TRBJ2-1
CASSRTGGGRSEQFF
TGTGCCAGCAGCAGGACAGGGGGCGGAAGGAGTGAGCAGTTCTTC
>NA|few|TRBV5-1|TRBJ1-1
CASSLALSVNTEAFF
TGCGCCAGCAGCTTGGCCTTATCCGTGAACACTGAAGCTTTCTTT
>TRBD1|few|TRBV18|TRBJ1-3
CASSPRLQGASGNTIYF
TGTGCCAGCTCACCACGGCTTCAGGGGGCGAGTGGAAACACCATATATTTT
>NA|NA|TRBV11-2|TRBJ2-7
CASSFGGGYEQYF
TGTGCCAGCAGCTTTGGGGGCGGCTACGAGCAGTACTTC
>NA|NA|TRBV4-3|TRBJ1-1
CASSQDKIAYTEAFF
TGCGCCAGCAGCCAAGATAAAATCGCTTACACTGAAGCTTTCTTT
>NA|NA|TRBV11-2|TRBJ1-1
CASSPDAGSMNTEAFF
TGTGCCAGCAGCCCCGACGCGGGGTCCATGAACACTGAAGCTTTCTTT
>TRBD1|NA|TRBV15|TRBJ1-5
CATSRDGRTGGVPQHF
TGTGCCACCAGCAGAGATGGGAGGACAGGGGGTGTGCCCCAGCATTTT
>NA|few|TRBV5-1|TRBJ1-6
CASSWGGFDSPLHF
TGCGCCAGCAGCTGGGGGGGATTTGATTCACCCCTCCACTTT
>NA|few|TRBV6-4|TRBJ2-1
CASSDRAYNEQFF
TGTGCCAGCAGTGACAGGGCCTACAATGAGCAGTTCTTC
>NA|many|TRBV11-2|TRBJ1-1
CASSLEVTLNEAFF
TGTGCCAGCAGCTTAGAAGTGACATTGAATGAAGCTTTCTTT
>TRBD2|few|TRBV5-4|TRBJ2-3
CASTARRTSGSDYADTQYF
TGTGCCAGCACCGCCAGGCGGACTAGCGGGAGTGATTACGCAGATACGCAGTATTTT
>NA|few|TRBV21-1|TRBJ1-5
CASSMRRISNQPQHF
TGTGCCAGCAGCATGAGACGGATTAGCAATCAGCCCCAGCATTTT
>NA|few|TRBV11-3|TRBJ2-2
CASSFKSPGELFF
TGTGCCAGCAGCTTTAAAAGCCCCGGGGAGCTGTTTTTT
>NA|NA|TRBV6-2/TRBV6-3|TRBJ1-1
CASRQTANTEAFF
TGTGCCAGCAGACAGACAGCGAACACTGAAGCTTTCTTT
>NA|NA|TRBV5-1|TRBJ2-2
CASSSSGNTGELFF
TGCGCCAGCAGCTCCTCCGGGAACACCGGGGAGCTGTTTTTT
>TRBD2|few|TRBV28|TRBJ2-1
CASTVTAGGGDEQFF
TGTGCCAGCACGGTTACAGCGGGAGGAGGGGATGAGCAGTTCTTC
>NA|NA|TRBV12-5|TRBJ2-7
CASGYPPQYF
TGTGCTAGTGGTTACCCCCCTCAGTACTTC
>NA|few|TRBV24-1|TRBJ2-3
CATSARGPLQVDTQYF
TGTGCCACCAGTGCCCGAGGACCGCTACAGGTGGATACGCAGTATTTT
>NA|few|TRBV18|TRBJ1-1
CASSPPRPAEAFF
TGTGCCAGCTCACCACCCCGGCCTGCTGAAGCTTTCTTT
>NA|few|TRBV20-1|TRBJ1-5
CSASFRAGHSNQPQHF
TGCAGTGCTAGTTTCAGGGCAGGGCATAGCAATCAGCCCCAGCATTTT
>NA|NA|TRBV12-3/TRBV12-4|TRBJ1-2
CASSLIRGGYTF
TGTGCCAGCAGTTTAATCAGGGGCGGCTACACCTTC
>TRBD1|few|TRBV7-9|TRBJ2-1
CASSLGDSLRGQFF
TGTGCCAGCAGCTTAGGGGACAGCCTACGGGGGCAGTTCTTC
>NA|few|TRBV10-3|TRBJ2-7
CAISVGGSRDEQYF
TGTGCCATCAGTGTGGGGGGTAGCCGGGACGAGCAGTACTTC
>TRBD1|NA|TRBV23-1|TRBJ2-1
CARARTGDRASYNEQFF
TGCGCCAGGGCGAGGACAGGGGACAGGGCCTCCTACAATGAGCAGTTCTTC
>TRBD2|NA|TRBV10-3|TRBJ2-1
CAIRTSGGEQFF
TGTGCCATCAGGACCAGCGGGGGTGAGCAGTTCTTC